The entry that follows covers one T cell receptor (beta chain) sequence. The antigen is unknown. Germline CDR1 MNHNS, CDR2 SASEGT. This CDR3 spans 16 amino acids. Trimming stripped 6 bases from V and 0 bases from J, with 15 bases between. Oncomine TCR Beta short-read sequencing was applied to DNA from cultured CD4+ T cells. TCRdb analysed the PCR reads with MiXCR anew, one entry per CDR3 protein. The sample contains 9,500 to 15,000 distinct CDR3 sequences, approximately 55% of which appear only once. Regarding treatment: roughly 10-day PBMC culture with coronavirus spike peptide pools or control peptides (ViraFEST assay). This entry is derived from a study of vaccination and CD4 T cells after COVID-19.

The receptor comes from a human donor who had recovered from COVID-19. The specimen was CD4+ T cells from blood, cultured in vitro. The J gene is TRBJ1-5, the V gene TRBV6-1, with D possibly matching TRBD1 (5 bases). The CDR3, as DNA: TGTGCCAGCAGACCCGGGGGAGTTTATAGCAATCAGCCCCAGCATTTT. Its protein is CASRPGGVYSNQPQHF.